These 20 T cell receptor beta chains came from one sample sequenced in a study of blood T cell repertoires in COVID-19 (dated by TCRdb to about 2020). Receptor amplification or capture employed the immunoSEQ multiplex PCR assay. TCRdb carries this immuneACCESS record with in-frame sequences only. Its versions omit some clonotypes, under half of them owing to an unresolved V gene in the studies checked, with the rest unexplained. The sample data list over 200,000 clones, and about 90% of these were observed just once. Approximately 2.6% of the sample rests with the top ten. Sequencing was performed on peripheral blood. These receptors originate from a woman aged 55-70 years with acute or convalescent COVID-19.

The CDR3 coding sequence is TGTGCCAGCAGTTACAGGGACAGGGGGGTCTATGGCTACACCTTC. Its translation is CASSYRDRGVYGYTF. The chain employs TRBV6-5 and TRBJ1-2, with TRBD1 matching over 11 bases. The J segment lost 4 bases and the V segment lost 2 bases, leaving 3 bases of the junction unmatched. The CDR3 is 15 residues long. Germline CDR1 reads MNHEY; CDR2 reads SVGAGI.

The chain employs TRBV15 and TRBJ2-7; 8 bases line up with TRBD2. The CDR3 extends over 16 amino acids. V trimming: 1 base; J trimming: 2 bases; junction bases outside the gene matches: 7. Per the germline V gene, CDR1 is LNHNV and CDR2 is YYDKDF (reference sequence). This CDR3 reads CATSRADGGEAYEQYF. The DNA of the CDR3 is TGTGCCACCAGCAGAGCCGACGGGGGGGAAGCCTACGAGCAGTACTTC.

The rearrangement joins TRBV7-2 to TRBJ1-2; 10 bases align to TRBD1. J lost 8 bases, V lost 10 bases, and 10 bases had no gene match. This CDR3 region has 13 residues. Per germline, CDR1 SGHTA and CDR2 FQGNSA. The CDR3: CAMTGGSHQGYTF. CDR3 nucleotide sequence: TGTGCCATGACAGGGGGCAGCCATCAGGGCTACACCTTC.

The chain carries TRBV5-1 and TRBJ2-7; 8 bases are shared with TRBD2. The V and J ends lost 1 base and 0 bases, in that order; junction bases with no gene match: 9. This CDR3 is 17 amino acids long. Germline V gene lookup returns CDR1 SGHRS and CDR2 YFSETQ. The CDR3 spells CASSLTSGGTFSYEQYF. Written as DNA, the CDR3 is TGCGCCAGCAGCTTGACGAGCGGGGGTACTTTCTCCTACGAGCAGTACTTC.

The chain combines TRBV5-1 with TRBJ1-1; TRBD1 might be the D (6 bases). CDR1 and CDR2 from the germline V gene are SGHRS and YFSETQ. V gave up 0 bases and J gave up 6 bases, with 15 bases separating them. This CDR3 region has 15 residues. In DNA, the CDR3 is TGCGCCAGCAGCTTGGTTTCCAGCCAGGGGTCTGAAGCTTTCTTT. Translation: CASSLVSSQGSEAFF.

V usage is TRBV28 and J usage is TRBJ2-1; 10 nucleotides line up with TRBD2. The ends lost 7 bases at V and 2 bases at J; junction bases unmatched: 8. Germline V CDR1 and CDR2: MDHEN, SYDVKM. The CDR3 sequence is 16 residues long. The CDR3 DNA is TGTGCCAGCACCCCAAGCAGCGGGAGGGCCTACAATGAGCAGTTCTTC. It codes for CASTPSSGRAYNEQFF.

The J gene is TRBJ2-1, the V gene TRBV19, with 7 bases identical to TRBD1. Per germline, CDR1 LNHDA and CDR2 SQIVND (reference sequence). This CDR3 contains 11 residues. With V trimmed by 5 bases and J by 10 bases, 2 bases remained unmatched. In DNA form, the CDR3 reads TGTGCCAGTAGTTTGGACAGGGAGCAGTTCTTC. Translated: CASSLDREQFF.

The J gene is TRBJ2-2, the V gene TRBV12-3 or TRBV12-4; no definite D call. Trimming pared 6 bases from V and 5 bases from J, leaving 10 bases between. CDR3 length: 13 residues. This CDR3 is CASRTLGTGELFF. The CDR3 DNA is TGTGCCAGCAGAACTCTCGGGACCGGGGAGCTGTTTTTT.

The J gene is TRBJ1-1, the V gene TRBV30; D remains unclear. Germline CDR1 reads GTSNPN; CDR2 reads SVGIG (reference sequence). CDR3 length: 16 amino acids. V shed 1 base and J shed 5 bases, with 20 bases lying between them. The CDR3 here is CAWSGETDPYLTEAFF. DNA of the CDR3: TGTGCCTGGAGTGGAGAAACAGATCCCTACTTGACTGAAGCTTTCTTT.

The genes are TRBV7-4 and TRBJ1-2; no definite D call. The germline CDR1 and CDR2 sequences are SGHVT and SQSDAQ. V lost 2 bases to trimming and J lost 1 base, with 11 bases between them. The CDR3 sequence is 15 residues long. CDR3 coding DNA: TGTGCCAGCAGCTTAATGGCATTCTTTAACTATGGCTACACCTTC. This encodes CASSLMAFFNYGYTF.

In its sample, this clone was seen once. In the same sample, other DNA sequences code for this CDR3. V and J are TRBV18 and TRBJ2-7, with 10 nucleotides matching TRBD2. The CDR3 runs to 13 residues. Unmatched junction bases numbered 2, after V lost 6 bases and J lost 3 bases. Germline values: CDR1 KGHSH, CDR2 LQKENI. CDR3 DNA: TGTGCCAGCTCGCTAGCGGGGGACTACGAGCAGTACTTC. Amino acids: CASSLAGDYEQYF.

This clone was detected once. The CDR3 DNA follows: TGCGCCAGCACCCCCGTGCTAGCGGGGGGGCGGCCCACCGGGGAGCTGTTTTTT. It yields the protein CASTPVLAGGRPTGELFF. The chain is built from TRBV5-1 and TRBJ2-2, with 12 bases that match TRBD2. V trimming: 6 bases; J trimming: 4 bases; junction bases outside the gene matches: 13. The CDR3 has 18 residues. Germline CDR1 and CDR2: SGHRS and YFSETQ.

The chain links TRBV7-2 to TRBJ2-7; maybe TRBD2 (6 bases). CDR1 and CDR2 (germline): SGHTA, FQGNSA. Between the trimmed V and J ends, which lost 0 bases and 6 bases, there was a span of 12 bases. The CDR3 length is 14 residues. CDR3 sequence: CASSLATTGAEQYF. CDR3 nucleotides: TGTGCCAGCAGCTTAGCGACGACGGGAGCCGAGCAGTACTTC.

The gene calls are TRBV13 and TRBJ2-1, with a tentative D call TRBD1 (5 bases). CDR1 is PRHDT and CDR2 is FYEKMQ in the germline V gene (reference sequence). V gave up 5 bases and J gave up 1 base, with 12 bases separating them. This CDR3 contains 15 residues. CDR3 DNA: TGTGCCAGCAGCGGACAAGGCGTGTCCTACAATGAGCAGTTCTTC. Protein: CASSGQGVSYNEQFF.

The chain joins TRBV6-5 to TRBJ2-2; perhaps TRBD1 as D (5 bases). V lost 11 bases and J 1 base, leaving 14 bases between the germline ends. Germline V gene sequence: CDR1 MNHEY, CDR2 SVGAGI. This CDR3 contains 14 residues. The CDR3 region has the DNA TGTGCCGTAGGGGCATATCGGAACACCGGGGAGCTGTTTTTT. Translated, it gives CAVGAYRNTGELFF.

The chain employs TRBV10-3 and TRBJ2-7; 9 bases match TRBD1. The ends lost 7 bases at V and 6 bases at J; junction bases unmatched: 7. Germline V gene data show CDR1 as ENHRY and CDR2 as SYGVKD. CDR3 length equals 13 residues. The CDR3 DNA reads TGTGCCATCAAGGCCACACAGGGGGCCGAGCAGTACTTC. This encodes CAIKATQGAEQYF.

This clone was detected only once. The same CDR3 can be traced to other DNA sequences in this sample. The chain carries TRBV18 and TRBJ1-1; D is unresolved. The CDR3 spans 14 residues. Germline V lookup: CDR1 KGHSH, CDR2 LQKENI. V was shortened by 0 bases and J by 1 base, with 6 bases between the two germline ends. CDR3 sequence reads: CASSPPSGNTEAFF. For the CDR3, the DNA is TGTGCCAGCTCACCACCATCCGGGAACACTGAAGCTTTCTTT.

The count of this clone is one. The CDR3 DNA is TGTGCCATCAGTGAGTCATCGGCTAGCGGGAGGGCCTTTTACAATGAGCAGTTCTTC. This codes for CAISESSASGRAFYNEQFF. J is TRBJ2-1 and V is TRBV10-3, with 12 nucleotides matching TRBD2. The J segment lost 4 bases and the V segment lost 0 bases, leaving 10 bases of the junction unmatched. Germline CDR1 ENHRY, CDR2 SYGVKD. This CDR3 is built from 19 residues.

V is TRBV5-1 and J is TRBJ1-6, with 10 bases aligning to TRBD1. V shed 5 bases, J shed 14 bases, and the junction held 7 bases outside the gene matches. The CDR3 length is 13 residues. CDR1 and CDR2 from the germline V gene are SGHRS and YFSETQ. The CDR3 here is CASRGTGVSTLHF. CDR3 nucleotides: TGCGCCAGCAGGGGGACAGGGGTTAGCACCCTCCACTTT.

Points on this clone: Its ends do not fully match the called genes, so a read error is possible. The chain recombines TRBV3-1 (or the pseudogene TRBV3-2) with TRBJ2-7; 8 bases are a match to TRBD1. The CDR3 is made up of 11 amino acids. The germline V gene has CDR1 LGHDT and CDR2 YNNKEL (reference sequence). This CDR3 is CASSQRDRMNF. CDR3 DNA: TGTGCCAGCAGCCAGCGGGACAGGATGAACTTC.